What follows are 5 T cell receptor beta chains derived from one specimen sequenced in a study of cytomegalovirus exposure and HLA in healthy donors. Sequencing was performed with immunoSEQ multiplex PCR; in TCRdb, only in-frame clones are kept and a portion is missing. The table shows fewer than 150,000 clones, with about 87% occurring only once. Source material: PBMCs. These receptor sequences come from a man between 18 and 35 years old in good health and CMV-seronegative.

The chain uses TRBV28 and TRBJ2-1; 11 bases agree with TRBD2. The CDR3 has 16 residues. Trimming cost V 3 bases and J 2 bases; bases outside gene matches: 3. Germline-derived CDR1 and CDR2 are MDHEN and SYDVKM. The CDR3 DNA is TGTGCCAGCAGTTTTGAGACTAGCGGGACCTACAATGAGCAGTTCTTC. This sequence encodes CASSFETSGTYNEQFF.

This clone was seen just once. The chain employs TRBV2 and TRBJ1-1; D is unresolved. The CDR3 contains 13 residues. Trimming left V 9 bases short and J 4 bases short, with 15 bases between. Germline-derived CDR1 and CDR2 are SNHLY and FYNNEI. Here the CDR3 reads CASHTGRRTEAFF. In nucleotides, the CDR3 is TGTGCCAGTCACACCGGGAGACGCACTGAAGCTTTCTTT.

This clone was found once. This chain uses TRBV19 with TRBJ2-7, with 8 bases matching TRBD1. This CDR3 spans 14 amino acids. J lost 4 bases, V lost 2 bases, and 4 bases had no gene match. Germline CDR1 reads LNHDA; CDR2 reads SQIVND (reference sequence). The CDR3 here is CASSIWGQEYEQYF. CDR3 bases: TGTGCCAGTAGTATATGGGGACAGGAATACGAGCAGTACTTC.

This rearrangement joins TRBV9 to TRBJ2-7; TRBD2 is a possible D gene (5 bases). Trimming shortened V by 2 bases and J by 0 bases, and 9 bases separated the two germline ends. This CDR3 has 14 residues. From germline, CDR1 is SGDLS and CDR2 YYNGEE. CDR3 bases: TGTGCCAGCAGCGTGGGGAGACTCTCCTACGAGCAGTACTTC. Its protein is CASSVGRLSYEQYF.

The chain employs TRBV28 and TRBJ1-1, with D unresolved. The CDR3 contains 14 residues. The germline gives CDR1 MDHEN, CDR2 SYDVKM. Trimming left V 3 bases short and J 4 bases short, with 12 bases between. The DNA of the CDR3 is TGTGCCAGCAGTTTTCGTCCGGGTGGCACTGAAGCTTTCTTT. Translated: CASSFRPGGTEAFF.